This is a list of T cell receptor beta chains from one sample in a study of T-cell reconstitution after alpha-beta-depleted transplantation in children. TCRdb analysed the PCR reads with MiXCR anew, one entry per CDR3 protein. The sample holds about 640,000 distinct CDR3 sequences, roughly 13% seen once. Sequenced here: PBMCs, mostly from graft donor cells, sampled 360 days after TCRalphabeta/CD19-depleted stem cell transplant. Source of these receptors: a male patient under 18 who had a stem cell transplant for acute myeloid leukemia, so the T cells may come from the graft donor. CDR3s include the opening cysteine and the closing phenylalanine or tryptophan. D genes are given only for firm matches. Where a row states a size, it is once, few, many or the class of an expanded clone; other rows omit it.

d_call	clone_size	v_call	j_call	cdr3_nt	cdr3_aa
TRBD1	NA	TRBV7-2	TRBJ2-7	TGTGCCAGCAGCCTCAAGGGGGGACAGGGCCCCTACGAGCAGTACTTC	CASSLKGGQGPYEQYF
NA	NA	TRBV29-1	TRBJ1-1	TGCAGCGTTGAATTGGGCCTGAACACTGAAGCTTTCTTT	CSVELGLNTEAFF
NA	few	TRBV7-2	TRBJ2-1	TGTGCCAGCAGCTTAGTGGCTAGCATGGCCAATGAGCAGTTCTTC	CASSLVASMANEQFF
TRBD2	many	TRBV14	TRBJ2-1	TGTGCCAGCAGCCAACGGCTAGCGGGACTAACCTACAATGAGCAGTTCTTC	CASSQRLAGLTYNEQFF
TRBD2	many	TRBV12-3/TRBV12-4	TRBJ2-1	TGTGCCAGCAGGGGGACTAGCTGGAATGAGCAGTTCTTC	CASRGTSWNEQFF
TRBD2	NA	TRBV20-1	TRBJ2-7	TGCAGTGCTGAACCGGGACTAGCGGGAGGGATTGCCTACGAGCAGTACTTC	CSAEPGLAGGIAYEQYF
TRBD2	NA	TRBV3-1	TRBJ2-2	TGTGCCTCCACCAAAGAGCTCCCCAGCGGGAGGGCCGGGGAGCTGTTTTTT	CASTKELPSGRAGELFF
TRBD2	few	TRBV5-1	TRBJ2-7	TGCGCCAGCAGCTCTACGGGACTAGAAACTGGCGAGCAGTACTTC	CASSSTGLETGEQYF
TRBD2	few	TRBV20-1	TRBJ2-1	TGCAGTGCTAAAGCGGGAGGGCCAGCCTACAATGAGCAGTTCTTC	CSAKAGGPAYNEQFF
TRBD2	many	TRBV30	TRBJ2-1	TGTGCCGGGGGACTAGCGGGGAAAAGCTCCTACAATGAGCAGTTCTTC	CAGGLAGKSSYNEQFF
NA	NA	TRBV24-1	TRBJ2-7	TGTGCCACCAGTGATTTTTTTTACGAGCAGTACTTC	CATSDFFYEQYF
TRBD1	NA	TRBV7-2	TRBJ1-2	TGTGCCAGCAGCCAAGGGACAGGGGGGAACTATGGCTACACCTTC	CASSQGTGGNYGYTF
NA	NA	TRBV7-6	TRBJ2-2	TGTGCCAGCACCAGAGCCGGGGAGCTGTTTTTT	CASTRAGELFF
NA	many	TRBV7-9	TRBJ2-7	TGTGCCAGCAGCTTATCGCTAGCGCGGGAGCAGTACTTC	CASSLSLAREQYF
NA	few	TRBV12-3/TRBV12-4	TRBJ1-5	TGTGCCAGCAGTTTAGACGCGCAGTGGGGTTATAGCAATCAGCCCCAGCATTTT	CASSLDAQWGYSNQPQHF
TRBD2	many	TRBV10-3	TRBJ2-1	TGTGCCATCAGTGCGGGAGGAGGGTTGAGGAATGAGCAGTTCTTC	CAISAGGGLRNEQFF
NA	few	TRBV20-1	TRBJ2-7	TGCAGTGCTAGCCCTCTTCGCGATACCTCCTACGAGCAGTACTTC	CSASPLRDTSYEQYF
TRBD1	few	TRBV29-1	TRBJ2-3	TGCAGCGTTGAAGATTGGGACAGGGACACAGATACGCAGTATTTT	CSVEDWDRDTDTQYF
TRBD2	NA	TRBV12-3/TRBV12-4	TRBJ2-5	TGTGCCAGCACACGGGAGGGAGAGACCCAGTACTTC	CASTREGETQYF
TRBD2	NA	TRBV10-3	TRBJ2-3	TGTGCCATCAGGACGATCTTACCCGGGACTAGCGGGAGGCGCACAGATACGCAGTATTTT	CAIRTILPGTSGRRTDTQYF
TRBD1	NA	TRBV7-9	TRBJ2-4	TGTGCCAGCAGCTGGGGGGACAGGCGGGCCAACATTCAGTACTTC	CASSWGDRRANIQYF
TRBD1	NA	TRBV15	TRBJ2-2	TGTGCCACCAGCAGAGAAGGGACAGTCCCCCGGGAGCTGTTTTTT	CATSREGTVPRELFF
NA	many	TRBV29-1	TRBJ2-2	TGCAGCGTCAACAGAGGCACCGGGGAGCTGTTTTTT	CSVNRGTGELFF
NA	NA	TRBV29-1	TRBJ2-5	TGCAGCTCGTACAATTCAGGGGACGAGACCCAGTACTTC	CSSYNSGDETQYF
TRBD1	NA	TRBV5-1	TRBJ2-7	TGCGCCACCCCCTGGGGGGGACAGGGAAAATCCTACGAGCAGTACTTC	CATPWGGQGKSYEQYF
TRBD1	NA	TRBV28	TRBJ2-3	TGTGCCAGCAGTTTGCGTGCAGGGGGTATCACAGATACGCAGTATTTT	CASSLRAGGITDTQYF
NA	NA	TRBV5-6	TRBJ2-1	TGTGCCAGCAGCCCCGTCGCGGCCTACAATGAGCAGTTCTTC	CASSPVAAYNEQFF
TRBD2	few	TRBV20-1	TRBJ2-1	TGCAGTGCTAGTAAGCGGGAGGGTTACAATGAGCAGTTCTTC	CSASKREGYNEQFF
NA	few	TRBV6-2/TRBV6-3	TRBJ2-7	TGTGCCAGCAGGTCCCCAAACCCATTGGGGCAGGGCAACGAGCAGTACTTC	CASRSPNPLGQGNEQYF